This record looks at one T cell receptor (beta chain) sequence and its context. The data were taken from a study of cytomegalovirus exposure and HLA in healthy donors. Across the whole study: Earlier results showed 90 million to 130 million unique TCR beta sequences derived from some 180 million T cells.

PCR employed 60 Vbeta and 13 Jbeta primers. The table came from immunoSEQ multiplex PCR; TCRdb's copy has only in-frame clones and leaves some out. The table includes 50,000 to 70,000 clones, about 80% detected once. The CDR3 sequence is 13 residues long. Germline V gene data show CDR1 as SGHRS and CDR2 as YFSETQ. The V and J ends lost 1 base and 5 bases respectively, with 10 bases between them. Nominally healthy donors provided the samples, though records likely missed some immune exposures. Material for sequencing was PBMCs. V usage is TRBV5-1 and J usage is TRBJ2-7; no firm D call. This sequence originates from a human donor in good health. Here the CDR3 reads CASSLSGSHEQYF. CDR3 bases: TGCGCCAGCAGCTTGTCCGGGTCTCACGAGCAGTACTTC.